These T cell receptor beta chains were read from a single sample in a study of cytomegalovirus exposure and HLA in healthy donors. The repertoire was sequenced with immunoSEQ multiplex PCR; TCRdb's copy has only in-frame clones and lacks some. Of about 250,000 clones in the sample, 80% are singletons; the top ten hold roughly 0.31%. Sequenced sample: PBMCs. All receptors come from a girl aged 2 to 9 in good health and CMV-seronegative. The CDR3 runs from the conserved cysteine through the conserved F or W. The order of the fields is D gene, J gene, clone size, V gene, CDR3 protein, CDR3 DNA. The D gene is left open where the match is weak. A clone size is listed for some rows: how often the clone was seen (once, few, many), or a class if it is expanded.

d_gene: -
j_gene: TRBJ2-2
abundance: once
v_gene: TRBV5-1
CDR3aa: CASSPTPPGTSNTGELFF
CDR3nt: TGCGCCAGCAGCCCAACACCCCCCGGGACATCGAACACCGGGGAGCTGTTTTTT

d_gene: -
j_gene: TRBJ2-1
abundance: -
v_gene: TRBV12-5
CDR3aa: CASGRSGFSYNEQFF
CDR3nt: TGTGCTAGTGGCAGATCAGGATTTTCCTACAATGAGCAGTTCTTC

d_gene: TRBD2
j_gene: TRBJ2-7
abundance: -
v_gene: TRBV28
CDR3aa: CASKRENSYEQYF
CDR3nt: TGTGCCAGCAAGCGGGAGAACTCCTACGAGCAGTACTTC

d_gene: -
j_gene: TRBJ1-2
abundance: -
v_gene: TRBV4-1
CDR3aa: CASSQSRENYGYTF
CDR3nt: TGCGCCAGCAGCCAAAGCAGGGAAAACTATGGCTACACCTTC

d_gene: -
j_gene: TRBJ1-2
abundance: -
v_gene: TRBV6-5
CDR3aa: CASSYSFRGSHGYTF
CDR3nt: TGTGCCAGCAGTTACTCGTTTAGGGGAAGCCATGGCTACACCTTC

d_gene: -
j_gene: TRBJ2-7
abundance: few
v_gene: TRBV5-6
CDR3aa: CASSLGTNEYEQYF
CDR3nt: TGTGCCAGCAGCTTGGGGACAAACGAGTACGAGCAGTACTTC

d_gene: -
j_gene: TRBJ1-2
abundance: -
v_gene: TRBV5-1
CDR3aa: CASSAGAFGEGYTF
CDR3nt: TGCGCCAGCAGCGCGGGAGCCTTCGGAGAGGGCTACACCTTC

d_gene: -
j_gene: TRBJ1-3
abundance: -
v_gene: TRBV7-3
CDR3aa: CASRQSWGTEVKRNTIYF
CDR3nt: TGTGCCAGCAGACAGAGCTGGGGTACGGAGGTGAAAAGAAACACCATATATTTT

d_gene: TRBD1
j_gene: TRBJ2-7
abundance: -
v_gene: TRBV7-2
CDR3aa: CASRGGQGSSYEQYF
CDR3nt: TGTGCCAGCAGGGGGGGACAGGGGAGCTCCTACGAGCAGTACTTC

d_gene: TRBD1
j_gene: TRBJ1-5
abundance: -
v_gene: TRBV19
CDR3aa: CASSIVFTPGTGEDSNQPQHF
CDR3nt: TGTGCCAGTAGTATAGTCTTCACTCCCGGGACAGGGGAAGATAGCAATCAGCCCCAGCATTTT

d_gene: -
j_gene: TRBJ2-7
abundance: -
v_gene: TRBV5-6
CDR3aa: CASRETGSYEQYF
CDR3nt: TGTGCCAGCAGGGAAACAGGATCCTACGAGCAGTACTTC

d_gene: TRBD1
j_gene: TRBJ1-2
abundance: -
v_gene: TRBV5-6
CDR3aa: CASSVPTGGGYTF
CDR3nt: TGTGCCAGCAGCGTGCCCACAGGGGGCGGCTACACCTTC

d_gene: -
j_gene: TRBJ1-6
abundance: -
v_gene: TRBV6-4
CDR3aa: CASSARDGGNSPLHF
CDR3nt: TGTGCCAGCAGTGCCCGGGACGGGGGAAATTCACCCCTCCACTTT

d_gene: -
j_gene: TRBJ2-3
abundance: -
v_gene: TRBV9
CDR3aa: CASSTRSAEASTDTQYF
CDR3nt: TGTGCCAGCAGCACCCGATCGGCGGAAGCGTCCACAGATACGCAGTATTTT

d_gene: -
j_gene: TRBJ2-7
abundance: -
v_gene: TRBV6-5
CDR3aa: CASSYSGTPRGEQYF
CDR3nt: TGTGCCAGCAGTTACTCAGGGACACCCCGCGGCGAGCAGTACTTC

d_gene: TRBD1
j_gene: TRBJ1-4
abundance: -
v_gene: TRBV2
CDR3aa: CASREDRGPQEKLFF
CDR3nt: TGTGCCAGCAGAGAGGACAGGGGGCCGCAGGAAAAACTGTTTTTT

d_gene: -
j_gene: TRBJ2-7
abundance: few
v_gene: TRBV9
CDR3aa: CASSESPARCEQYF
CDR3nt: TGTGCCAGCAGCGAGAGCCCCGCGCGGTGCGAGCAGTACTTC

d_gene: -
j_gene: TRBJ2-7
abundance: -
v_gene: TRBV4-2
CDR3aa: CASSQEKDSWKTRYEQYF
CDR3nt: TGTGCCAGCAGCCAGGAAAAAGATAGTTGGAAGACAAGGTACGAGCAGTACTTC

d_gene: TRBD2
j_gene: TRBJ2-3
abundance: -
v_gene: TRBV9
CDR3aa: CASSGRTPSGRLEDTQYF
CDR3nt: TGTGCCAGCAGCGGACGAACCCCTAGCGGGAGATTGGAAGATACGCAGTATTTT

d_gene: TRBD1
j_gene: TRBJ2-5
abundance: -
v_gene: TRBV5-1
CDR3aa: CASSQDRGGETQYF
CDR3nt: TGCGCCAGCAGCCAAGACAGGGGAGGCGAGACCCAGTACTTC

d_gene: -
j_gene: TRBJ1-1
abundance: -
v_gene: TRBV28
CDR3aa: CASSLWRTENTEAFF
CDR3nt: TGTGCCAGCAGTTTATGGAGAACAGAGAACACTGAAGCTTTCTTT

d_gene: TRBD1
j_gene: TRBJ1-3
abundance: once
v_gene: TRBV5-4
CDR3aa: CASSQDRGLGNTIYF
CDR3nt: TGTGCCAGCAGCCAAGACAGGGGGCTTGGAAACACCATATATTTT

d_gene: -
j_gene: TRBJ2-5
abundance: -
v_gene: TRBV14
CDR3aa: CASSQARGTETQYF
CDR3nt: TGTGCCAGCAGCCAAGCTCGGGGTACAGAGACCCAGTACTTC

d_gene: -
j_gene: TRBJ2-7
abundance: -
v_gene: TRBV2
CDR3aa: CASKDTAYEQYF
CDR3nt: TGTGCCAGCAAAGACACAGCCTACGAGCAGTACTTC

d_gene: -
j_gene: TRBJ2-2
abundance: few
v_gene: TRBV6-5
CDR3aa: CASTARENTGELFF
CDR3nt: TGTGCCAGCACGGCCAGGGAGAACACCGGGGAGCTGTTTTTT

d_gene: TRBD1
j_gene: TRBJ2-5
abundance: few
v_gene: TRBV30
CDR3aa: CAWGGVSEVGQGQETQYF
CDR3nt: TGTGCCTGGGGTGGAGTCAGCGAAGTCGGACAGGGGCAAGAGACCCAGTACTTC

d_gene: TRBD2
j_gene: TRBJ2-5
abundance: -
v_gene: TRBV5-1
CDR3aa: CASSLVPSGNQETQYF
CDR3nt: TGCGCCAGCAGCTTGGTTCCTAGCGGGAATCAAGAGACCCAGTACTTC

d_gene: -
j_gene: TRBJ1-1
abundance: -
v_gene: TRBV29-1
CDR3aa: CSVVKDLGARGTEAFF
CDR3nt: TGCAGCGTTGTCAAAGATTTGGGGGCTCGGGGCACTGAAGCTTTCTTT

d_gene: TRBD1
j_gene: TRBJ1-2
abundance: -
v_gene: TRBV6-6
CDR3aa: CASRPTGGNYGYTF
CDR3nt: TGTGCCAGCAGACCCACAGGGGGCAACTATGGCTACACCTTC

d_gene: -
j_gene: TRBJ1-5
abundance: -
v_gene: TRBV28
CDR3aa: CASSFLRRYSNQPQHF
CDR3nt: TGTGCCAGCAGTTTCCTCCGGAGGTATAGCAATCAGCCCCAGCATTTT

d_gene: TRBD2
j_gene: TRBJ2-7
abundance: -
v_gene: TRBV7-8
CDR3aa: CASSTSGLAGGSRGGEQYF
CDR3nt: TGTGCCAGCAGCACTAGCGGACTAGCGGGAGGCTCGAGGGGCGGCGAGCAGTACTTC

d_gene: -
j_gene: TRBJ1-1
abundance: -
v_gene: TRBV5-6
CDR3aa: CASSLAPGRVRTEAFF
CDR3nt: TGTGCCAGCAGCTTGGCCCCCGGGAGGGTGCGGACTGAAGCTTTCTTT

d_gene: TRBD1
j_gene: TRBJ2-7
abundance: -
v_gene: TRBV7-8
CDR3aa: CASSLVGQGSYEQYF
CDR3nt: TGTGCCAGCAGCTTAGTGGGACAGGGGAGTTACGAGCAGTACTTC

d_gene: -
j_gene: TRBJ2-3
abundance: -
v_gene: TRBV7-8
CDR3aa: CASSRVGGTDTQYF
CDR3nt: TGTGCCAGCAGCCGGGTTGGAGGCACAGATACGCAGTATTTT

d_gene: -
j_gene: TRBJ2-3
abundance: few
v_gene: TRBV4-1
CDR3aa: CASSHLLGRLTDTQYF
CDR3nt: TGCGCCAGCAGCCACCTACTAGGGCGCCTGACAGATACGCAGTATTTT

d_gene: -
j_gene: TRBJ1-2
abundance: -
v_gene: TRBV4-2
CDR3aa: CASSQARDSGYGYTF
CDR3nt: TGTGCCAGCAGCCAAGCGAGGGACTCGGGTTATGGCTACACCTTC

d_gene: TRBD1
j_gene: TRBJ1-2
abundance: -
v_gene: TRBV27
CDR3aa: CASSLRQGYGYTF
CDR3nt: TGTGCCAGCAGTTTAAGACAGGGCTATGGCTACACCTTC

d_gene: -
j_gene: TRBJ1-4
abundance: -
v_gene: TRBV18
CDR3aa: CASSPRGSNEKLFF
CDR3nt: TGTGCCAGCTCACCCCGTGGGAGTAATGAAAAACTGTTTTTT

d_gene: TRBD2
j_gene: TRBJ2-1
abundance: once
v_gene: TRBV29-1
CDR3aa: CSVAGTSGSSYNEQFF
CDR3nt: TGCAGCGTAGCCGGGACTAGCGGGAGCTCCTACAATGAGCAGTTCTTC

d_gene: TRBD2
j_gene: TRBJ2-1
abundance: -
v_gene: TRBV6-5
CDR3aa: CASSEGTSGYNEQFF
CDR3nt: TGTGCCAGCAGCGAGGGGACTAGCGGGTACAATGAGCAGTTCTTC

d_gene: TRBD1
j_gene: TRBJ1-1
abundance: -
v_gene: TRBV6-5
CDR3aa: CASSPGQGVIAFF
CDR3nt: TGTGCCAGCAGCCCGGGACAGGGGGTGATAGCTTTCTTT

d_gene: TRBD2
j_gene: TRBJ2-1
abundance: -
v_gene: TRBV10-3
CDR3aa: CAISFPSGNYNEQFF
CDR3nt: TGTGCCATCAGTTTCCCTAGCGGAAACTACAATGAGCAGTTCTTC

d_gene: -
j_gene: TRBJ1-4
abundance: -
v_gene: TRBV6-1
CDR3aa: CASSYFEKLFF
CDR3nt: TGTGCCAGCAGTTATTTCGAAAAACTGTTTTTT

d_gene: TRBD1
j_gene: TRBJ1-2
abundance: -
v_gene: TRBV5-1
CDR3aa: CASSHSDRDYGYTF
CDR3nt: TGCGCCAGCAGCCACAGCGACAGGGACTATGGCTACACCTTC

d_gene: TRBD1
j_gene: TRBJ1-1
abundance: once
v_gene: TRBV9
CDR3aa: CASSAGTGWMNTEAFF
CDR3nt: TGTGCCAGCAGCGCTGGGACAGGGTGGATGAACACTGAAGCTTTCTTT

d_gene: TRBD1
j_gene: TRBJ1-2
abundance: few
v_gene: TRBV14
CDR3aa: CASSQDFDRDFNYGYTF
CDR3nt: TGTGCCAGCAGCCAAGATTTCGACAGGGACTTCAACTATGGCTACACCTTC

d_gene: -
j_gene: TRBJ1-1
abundance: -
v_gene: TRBV21-1
CDR3aa: CASSKRQGTPTAEAFF
CDR3nt: TGTGCCAGCAGCAAACGACAGGGGACCCCCACGGCTGAAGCTTTCTTT

d_gene: TRBD1
j_gene: TRBJ1-2
abundance: few
v_gene: TRBV19
CDR3aa: CASSRAQGANYGYTF
CDR3nt: TGTGCCAGTAGTAGAGCACAGGGGGCCAACTATGGCTACACCTTC

d_gene: -
j_gene: TRBJ2-5
abundance: -
v_gene: TRBV5-4
CDR3aa: CASSSGASAYQETQYF
CDR3nt: TGTGCCAGCAGCTCCGGGGCTAGCGCGTACCAAGAGACCCAGTACTTC

d_gene: -
j_gene: TRBJ2-5
abundance: -
v_gene: TRBV7-3
CDR3aa: CASSLNPEETQYF
CDR3nt: TGTGCCAGCAGCTTAAATCCAGAAGAGACCCAGTACTTC

d_gene: -
j_gene: TRBJ2-3
abundance: -
v_gene: TRBV5-4
CDR3aa: CASRSQGAVPSTDTQYF
CDR3nt: TGTGCCAGCAGGTCACAGGGAGCCGTCCCTAGCACAGATACGCAGTATTTT

d_gene: -
j_gene: TRBJ2-3
abundance: -
v_gene: TRBV30
CDR3aa: CAWNLREHTDTQYF
CDR3nt: TGTGCCTGGAATTTACGGGAGCACACAGATACGCAGTATTTT

d_gene: TRBD1
j_gene: TRBJ2-7
abundance: -
v_gene: TRBV28
CDR3aa: CASSPSPTGAYSYEQYF
CDR3nt: TGTGCCAGCAGTCCCTCCCCGACAGGGGCCTACTCCTACGAGCAGTACTTC

d_gene: -
j_gene: TRBJ1-4
abundance: -
v_gene: TRBV5-1
CDR3aa: CASSLGRVNEKLFF
CDR3nt: TGCGCCAGCAGCTTGGGCAGGGTAAATGAAAAACTGTTTTTT

d_gene: TRBD1
j_gene: TRBJ1-6
abundance: -
v_gene: TRBV6-4
CDR3aa: CASSEGQDNSPLHF
CDR3nt: TGTGCCAGCAGTGAGGGACAGGATAATTCACCCCTCCACTTT

d_gene: -
j_gene: TRBJ2-3
abundance: -
v_gene: TRBV5-4
CDR3aa: CASSTPRDNTQYF
CDR3nt: TGTGCCAGCAGCACCCCGAGGGATAATACGCAGTATTTT

d_gene: TRBD2
j_gene: TRBJ2-1
abundance: few
v_gene: TRBV10-3
CDR3aa: CAISETGAREVGEQFF
CDR3nt: TGTGCCATCAGCGAAACCGGGGCGCGGGAGGTTGGTGAGCAGTTCTTC

d_gene: TRBD2
j_gene: TRBJ2-3
abundance: -
v_gene: TRBV5-1
CDR3aa: CASSLAGRAPDTQYF
CDR3nt: TGCGCCAGCAGCTTGGCCGGGAGGGCCCCAGATACGCAGTATTTT

d_gene: -
j_gene: TRBJ2-7
abundance: -
v_gene: TRBV4-2
CDR3aa: CASSQEGASPYEQYF
CDR3nt: TGTGCCAGCAGCCAAGAAGGTGCTAGTCCCTACGAGCAGTACTTC

d_gene: -
j_gene: TRBJ2-1
abundance: -
v_gene: TRBV5-1
CDR3aa: CASSLGTAITYNEQFF
CDR3nt: TGCGCCAGCAGCTTGGGGACAGCAATCACCTACAATGAGCAGTTCTTC